This T cell receptor (beta chain) was documented in a study of T cell repertoires in cytomegalovirus infection. General study results and limits: Cumulative frequency of public TCR beta families picked out carriers of CMV plus the relevant HLA. The ex vivo response was dominated by HLA-C-restricted CMV-specific TCR beta clonotypes.

Regarding this clonotype: The target antigen is unknown.

TCRdb processed the reads anew with MiXCR; each CDR3 protein has one entry. The data show about 360,000 distinct CDR3 sequences, less than 20% seen once. The receptor's source is a human donor in good health (CMV status not recorded). Some clones in this sample may be carry-over from other donors' samples. Sequences were obtained from PBMCs.

The CDR3 spells CASRLGIRETQYF. The CDR3 nucleotides read TGTGCCAGCAGACTAGGAATCCGAGAGACCCAGTACTTC. The chain couples TRBV6-5 to TRBJ2-5, with D tentatively TRBD2 (5 bases). Germline V CDR1 and CDR2: MNHEY, SVGAGI. The CDR3 runs to 13 residues. V lost 6 bases and J 4 bases, leaving 12 bases between the germline ends.